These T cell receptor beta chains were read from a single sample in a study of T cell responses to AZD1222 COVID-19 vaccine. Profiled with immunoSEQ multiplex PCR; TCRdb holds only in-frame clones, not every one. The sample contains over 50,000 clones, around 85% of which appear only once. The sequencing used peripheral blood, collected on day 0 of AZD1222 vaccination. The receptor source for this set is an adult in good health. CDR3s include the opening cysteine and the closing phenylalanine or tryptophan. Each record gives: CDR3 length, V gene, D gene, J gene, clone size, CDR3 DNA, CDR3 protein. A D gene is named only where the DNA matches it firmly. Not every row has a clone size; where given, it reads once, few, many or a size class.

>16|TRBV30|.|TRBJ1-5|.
TGTGCCTGGAGTGTAGGGGGACGGAATAGCAATCAGCCCCAGCATTTT
CAWSVGGRNSNQPQHF
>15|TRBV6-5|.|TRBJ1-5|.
TGTGCCAGCAGTCCGCTACAGGGCCCAGGGCAGCCCCAGCATTTT
CASSPLQGPGQPQHF
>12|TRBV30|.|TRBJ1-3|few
TGTGCCTATAAACGAACGGGAAACACCATATATTTT
CAYKRTGNTIYF
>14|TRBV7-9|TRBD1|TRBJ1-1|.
TGTGCCAGCAGCTTAGATACAGGGGCGACTGAAGCTTTCTTT
CASSLDTGATEAFF
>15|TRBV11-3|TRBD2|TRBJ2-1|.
TGTGCCAGCAGCTTAGAGGGACTAGCGTACAATGAGCAGTTCTTC
CASSLEGLAYNEQFF
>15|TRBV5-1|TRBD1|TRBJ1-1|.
TGCGCCAGCAGCTTGCCGACAGGGGACGGCACTGAAGCTTTCTTT
CASSLPTGDGTEAFF
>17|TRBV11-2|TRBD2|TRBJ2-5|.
TGTGCCAGCAGCCCGATCCCAATTAGCGGGAGCGGGGAGACCCAGTACTTC
CASSPIPISGSGETQYF
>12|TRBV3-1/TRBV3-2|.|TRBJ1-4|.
TGTGCCAGCGGAGTTCCAGGTGAAAAACTGTTTTTT
CASGVPGEKLFF
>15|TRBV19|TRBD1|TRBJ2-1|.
TGTGCCAGTAGCAAATCTTGGGACAGATCGAATGAGCAGTTCTTC
CASSKSWDRSNEQFF
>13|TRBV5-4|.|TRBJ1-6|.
TGTGCCAGCACTGGGGACGGTAATTCACCCCTCCACTTT
CASTGDGNSPLHF
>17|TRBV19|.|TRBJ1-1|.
TGTGCCAGTAGTGGTGGGGGTAAGGGGAGGATAAACACTGAAGCTTTCTTT
CASSGGGKGRINTEAFF
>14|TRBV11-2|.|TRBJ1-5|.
TGTGCCAGCAGCTTAGATCGGCTGAATCAGCCCCAGCATTTT
CASSLDRLNQPQHF
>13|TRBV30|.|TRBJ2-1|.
TGTGCCTGGAGTCGGACGGATCTCAATGAGCAGTTCTTC
CAWSRTDLNEQFF
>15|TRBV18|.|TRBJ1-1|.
TGTGCCAGCTCACCCCGACAGAATCTGAACACTGAAGCTTTCTTT
CASSPRQNLNTEAFF
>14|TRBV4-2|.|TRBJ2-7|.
TGTGCCAGCAGCCAAGATCCAGCCTCCTACGAGCAGTACTTC
CASSQDPASYEQYF
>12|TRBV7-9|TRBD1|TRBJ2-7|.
TGTGCCAGCAGCTTCCAGGGGGCTAGGCAGTACTTC
CASSFQGARQYF
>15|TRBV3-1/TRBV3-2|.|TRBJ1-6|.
TGTGCCAGCAGCCCTCACGAGGGAAATAATTCACCCCTCCACTTT
CASSPHEGNNSPLHF
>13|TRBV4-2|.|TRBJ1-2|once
TGTGCCAGCAGCCAAGAGACAGGCCTGGGCTACACCTTC
CASSQETGLGYTF
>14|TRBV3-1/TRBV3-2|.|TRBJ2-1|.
TGTGCCAGCAGCCTTAAGGGAGGACGGAATGAGCAGTTCTTC
CASSLKGGRNEQFF
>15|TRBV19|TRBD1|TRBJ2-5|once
TGTGCCAGTAGCCCCCGACAGGGACCGCAAGAGACCCAGTACTTC
CASSPRQGPQETQYF
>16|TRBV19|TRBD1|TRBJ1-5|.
TGTGCCAGTGGTCGACAGGGAGGGTTAGCAAATCAGCCCCAGCATTTT
CASGRQGGLANQPQHF
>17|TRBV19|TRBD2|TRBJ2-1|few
TGTGCCAGTAGTATGCAACTGGTTAGCGGGGATTACAATGAGCAGTTCTTC
CASSMQLVSGDYNEQFF
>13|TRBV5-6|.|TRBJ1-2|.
TGTGCCAGCAGCTTCGGGAGTAGGTATGGCTACACCTTC
CASSFGSRYGYTF
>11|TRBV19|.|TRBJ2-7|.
TGTGCCAGTAGTACATTTTACGAGCAGTACTTC
CASSTFYEQYF
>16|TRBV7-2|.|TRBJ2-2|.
TGTGCCAGCAGCGTGAGCAGGAGCCGGAACACCGGGGAGCTGTTTTTT
CASSVSRSRNTGELFF
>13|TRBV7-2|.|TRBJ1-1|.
TGTGCCAGCAGCTTAACACCCAACACTGAAGCTTTCTTT
CASSLTPNTEAFF
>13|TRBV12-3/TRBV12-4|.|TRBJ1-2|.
TGTGCCAGCAGTTCTAATAGGGCGGGAGGCTACACCTTC
CASSSNRAGGYTF
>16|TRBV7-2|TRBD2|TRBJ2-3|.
TGTGCCAGCAGCTCAGGACTAGCTGAAGGCACAGATACGCAGTATTTT
CASSSGLAEGTDTQYF
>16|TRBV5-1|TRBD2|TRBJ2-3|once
TGCGCCAGCAGCTTGGCCGCGGGAGGGGGCACAGATACGCAGTATTTT
CASSLAAGGGTDTQYF
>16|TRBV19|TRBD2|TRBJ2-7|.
TGTGCCAGTAGCCGACTAGCGGGAGACCTCAACTACGAGCAGTACTTC
CASSRLAGDLNYEQYF
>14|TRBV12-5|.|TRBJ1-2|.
TGTGCTAGTGGCCGGACAGCAGCCACCTATGGCTACACCTTC
CASGRTAATYGYTF
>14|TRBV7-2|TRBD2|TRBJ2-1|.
TGTGCCAGCAAGGCGGGAGGGCCCTACAATGAGCAGTTCTTC
CASKAGGPYNEQFF
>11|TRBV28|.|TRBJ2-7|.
TGTGCCAGCAGTTTCCCGGGGCAGACCTACTTC
CASSFPGQTYF
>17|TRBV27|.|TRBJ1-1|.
TGTGCCAGCAGTTTATCTATCCGTACAGGTTCACGCCCTGAAGCTTTCTTT
CASSLSIRTGSRPEAFF
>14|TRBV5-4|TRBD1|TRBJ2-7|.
TGTGCCAGCAGCGGCACAGGGGTAAGGGGCGAGCAGTACTTC
CASSGTGVRGEQYF
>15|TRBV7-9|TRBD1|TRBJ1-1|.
TGTGCCAGCCGGACCGGGACAGGGGGCGACACTGAAGCTTTCTTT
CASRTGTGGDTEAFF
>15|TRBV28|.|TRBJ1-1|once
TGTGCCAGCAGTTCTATCTCGCCCCCGGACACTGAAGCTTTCTTT
CASSSISPPDTEAFF